The 32 T cell receptor beta chains given below trace back to one sample, sequenced in a study of CD8 T cells in Susac syndrome. An input of about 0.45 to 1 ug of RNA was subjected to reverse transcription using random hexamers. MiXCR, applied by TCRdb to the immunoSEQ multiplex PCR reads, yields one record per CDR3 protein. The table records tens of thousands of distinct CDR3 sequences, approximately 96% of them present only once. Material: CD8+ T cells from PBMCs. The origin of the receptors is a human donor with Susac syndrome.

The genes are TRBV3-1 and TRBJ1-2; tentatively, D is TRBD1 (5 bases). CDR3 size: 13 residues. The V end was cut by 0 bases, the J end by 7 bases, with 9 bases between. CDR1 and CDR2 from the germline V gene are LGHDT and YNNKEL (reference sequence). The CDR3 DNA sequence: TGTGCCAGCAGCCAAGATTTGGGGGGTGGCTACACCTTC. Encoded protein: CASSQDLGGGYTF.

The chain employs TRBV6-6 and TRBJ2-7, with TRBD1 matching over 10 bases. CDR1 is MNHNY and CDR2 is SVGAGI in the germline V gene (reference sequence). The CDR3 runs to 14 residues. Trimming at V came to 6 bases and at J to 1 base, leaving 3 bases not matched to a gene. The chain's CDR3 is CASRGQGISYEQYF. Written as DNA, the CDR3 is TGTGCCAGCAGGGGACAGGGGATATCCTACGAGCAGTACTTC.

The CDR3 protein is CSARETRGAADTQYF. Here the CDR3 DNA reads TGCAGTGCCCGAGAGACGCGAGGAGCTGCAGATACGCAGTATTTT. The chain is built from TRBV20-1 and TRBJ2-3; D is unclear. CDR1 DFQATT and CDR2 SNEGSKA come from the germline V gene (reference sequence). The CDR3 is made up of 15 amino acids. Trimming removed 6 bases from V and 4 bases from J, with 20 bases in between.

J is TRBJ2-5 and V is TRBV6-2 or TRBV6-3; possibly TRBD1 for D (6 bases). V was trimmed by 4 bases and J by 5 bases, leaving 11 bases between them. Germline CDR1 reads MNHEY; CDR2 reads SVGEGT. The CDR3 is 13 amino acids. CDR3 loop: CASSSTGLETQYF. The CDR3, as DNA: TGTGCCAGCAGTTCAACAGGGCTGGAGACCCAGTACTTC.

The CDR3, as DNA: TGTGCCAGCAGCCCTCTACGAAACGGAGACGAGCAGTACTTC. It yields the protein CASSPLRNGDEQYF. The chain uses TRBV9 and TRBJ2-7, with no clear D. From germline, CDR1 is SGDLS and CDR2 YYNGEE. The CDR3 runs 14 residues. Trimming took off 4 bases at V and 5 bases at J, with 16 bases between the two ends. Filled out from reference TRBV9 and TRBJ2-7, the complete variable domain reads DSGVTQTPKHLITATGQRVTLRCSPRSGDLSVYWYQQSLDQGLQFLIQYYNGEERAKGNILERFSAQQFPDLHSELNLSSLELGDSALYFCASSPLRNGDEQYFGPGTRLTVT.

The chain joins TRBV11-2 to TRBJ2-2; 8 bases line up with TRBD1. The CDR3 is made up of 16 amino acids. Germline values: CDR1 SGHAT, CDR2 FQNNGV. With 2 bases clipped from V and 2 bases from J, the junction kept 4 bases outside the gene matches. CDR3 protein: CASSLRTGINTGELFF. As DNA, the CDR3 is TGTGCCAGCAGCTTACGGACAGGGATAAACACCGGGGAGCTGTTTTTT. The complete variable domain, with remaining parts taken from reference TRBV11-2 and TRBJ2-2, reads EAGVAQSPRYKIIEKRQSVAFWCNPISGHATLYWYQQILGQGPKLLIQFQNNGVVDDSQLPKDRFSAERLKGVDSTLKIQPAKLEDSAVYLCASSLRTGINTGELFFGEGSRLTVL.

The chain is built from TRBV27 and TRBJ1-1; D unclear. The CDR3 covers 12 residues. V gave up 6 bases and J gave up 1 base, with 6 bases separating them. Germline CDR1 reads MNHEY; CDR2 reads SMNVEV (reference sequence). Here the CDR3 reads CASRRANTEAFF. CDR3 coding DNA: TGTGCCAGCAGGCGTGCGAACACTGAAGCTTTCTTT.

The table lists this clonotype with a count of one. V and J are TRBV4-2 and TRBJ1-2, with no clear D. Trimming removed 0 bases at V and 4 bases at J, with 12 bases between. Germline CDR1 LGHNA, CDR2 YNFKEQ. The CDR3 spans 15 residues. CDR3 residues: CASSQEETDRYGYTF. The CDR3 DNA follows: TGTGCCAGCAGCCAAGAGGAGACCGACCGCTATGGCTACACCTTC.

The V and J genes are TRBV5-1 and TRBJ1-4; possible D gene TRBD1, 6 bases. The V and J ends lost 4 bases and 0 bases respectively, with 16 bases between them. The CDR3 sequence is 17 residues long. CDR1 is SGHRS and CDR2 is YFSETQ in the germline V gene. The chain's CDR3 is CASSVGSTGTTNEKLFF. In DNA, the CDR3 is TGCGCCAGCAGCGTAGGAAGCACAGGGACAACTAATGAAAAACTGTTTTTT.

J is TRBJ1-1 and V is TRBV12-3 or TRBV12-4; D uncertain. The CDR3 runs to 14 residues. Trimming left V 6 bases short and J 5 bases short, with 16 bases between. CDR3 DNA sequence: TGTGCCAGCAGGCGCCCTGCTAGTGGGACTGAAGCTTTCTTT. This codes for CASRRPASGTEAFF.

This rearrangement joins TRBV18 to TRBJ2-6; 15 nucleotides align to TRBD2. The CDR3 consists of 21 residues. With 6 bases clipped from V and 0 bases from J, the junction kept 12 bases outside the gene matches. The germline gives CDR1 KGHSH, CDR2 LQKENI. The CDR3 is CASSRPPGLAGGYSGANVLTF. The CDR3 bases are TGTGCCAGCTCTCGGCCACCGGGACTAGCGGGGGGCTACTCTGGGGCCAACGTCCTGACTTTC.

This sequence joins TRBV20-1 and TRBJ1-5, with D unresolved. V lost 4 bases and J 1 base, leaving 8 bases between the germline ends. This CDR3 is built from 13 residues. Per germline, CDR1 DFQATT and CDR2 SNEGSKA (reference sequence). In DNA, the CDR3 is TGCAGTGCTACCAAGGAAAGCAATCAGCCCCAGCATTTT. Residues: CSATKESNQPQHF.

The chain combines TRBV7-6 with TRBJ1-5; D may be TRBD1 (5 bases). V gave up 1 base and J gave up 7 bases, with 11 bases separating them. There are 14 residues in the CDR3. CDR1 and CDR2 from the germline V gene are SGHVS and FNYEAQ. CDR3 residues: CASSLVYGGQPQHF. The DNA of the CDR3 is TGTGCCAGCAGCTTAGTTTACGGGGGACAGCCCCAGCATTTT.

The chain couples TRBV12-3 or TRBV12-4 to TRBJ2-3, with 7 positions matching TRBD1. The CDR3 has 14 residues. V shed 4 bases and J 1 base; nucleotides not matched to a gene: 2. CDR3 loop: CASSWTGGTDTQYF. The CDR3 DNA follows: TGTGCCAGCAGTTGGACAGGTGGCACAGATACGCAGTATTTT.

CDR3 loop: CSARDVTSSYNEQFF. As DNA, the CDR3 is TGCAGTGCTAGAGATGTCACAAGCTCCTACAATGAGCAGTTCTTC. The chain has TRBV20-1 and TRBJ2-1; D not certain. Trimming left V 0 bases short and J 0 bases short, with 9 bases between. CDR1 is DFQATT, CDR2 SNEGSKA, per germline (reference sequence). This CDR3 region has 15 residues.

This chain connects TRBV6-2 or TRBV6-3 to TRBJ1-2; D unclear. This CDR3 region has 14 residues. Looked up from germline, CDR1 is MNHEY and CDR2 is SVGEGT. With 2 bases removed from V and 4 bases from J, the gap between germline ends came to 11 bases. The CDR3 here is CASSYPGIVYGYTF. DNA of the CDR3: TGTGCCAGCAGTTACCCAGGAATCGTCTATGGCTACACCTTC.

V and J are TRBV27 and TRBJ2-3; 7 nucleotides agree with TRBD2. V shed 5 bases, J shed 5 bases, and the junction held 10 bases outside the gene matches. This CDR3 is 15 amino acids long. Germline lookup yields CDR1 MNHEY and CDR2 SMNVEV (reference sequence). The CDR3 nucleotides read TGTGCCAGCAGTCTCCCCTCGAGCGGGGAAGATACGCAGTATTTT. Its translation: CASSLPSSGEDTQYF.

The V call is TRBV9, the J call TRBJ2-5; tentatively, D is TRBD1 (6 bases). Germline V gene lookup returns CDR1 SGDLS and CDR2 YYNGEE. The CDR3 sequence is 13 residues long. The V end lost 2 bases, the J end lost 2 bases, and 7 bases lay between the germline ends. CDR3 protein: CASSVDRQETQYF. The CDR3 DNA reads TGTGCCAGCAGCGTGGACAGACAAGAGACCCAGTACTTC.

This chain joins TRBV7-9 and TRBJ1-5; D gene unclear. V lost 3 bases and J lost 7, with 10 bases in between. This CDR3 is 13 amino acids long. Germline V gene data show CDR1 as SEHNR and CDR2 as FQNEAQ (reference sequence). The CDR3 region has the DNA TGTGCCAGCAGCTTTGGTTACGGGCAGCCCCAGCATTTT. As protein: CASSFGYGQPQHF.

The rearrangement uses TRBV4-3 and TRBJ2-1, with TRBD2 matching over 8 bases. Trimming cost V 0 bases and J 8 bases; bases outside gene matches: 6. In germline, CDR1 is LGHNA, CDR2 YSLEER. The CDR3 has 15 amino acids. CDR3 sequence reads: CASSQDRRGGDEQFF. The CDR3 nucleotides are TGCGCCAGCAGCCAAGATCGACGGGGGGGCGATGAGCAGTTCTTC.

The CDR3 loop reads CASTSAGQGSYEQYF. CDR3 in DNA: TGTGCCAGCACCTCGGCGGGACAGGGCTCCTACGAGCAGTACTTC. The rearrangement uses TRBV27 and TRBJ2-7; the match to TRBD1 covers 9 bases. The CDR3 runs to 15 residues. Germline V gene data show CDR1 as MNHEY and CDR2 as SMNVEV (reference sequence). V trimming: 7 bases; J trimming: 0 bases; junction bases outside the gene matches: 7.

The chain has TRBV2 and TRBJ1-5; unclear D gene. The CDR3 consists of 14 residues. Deletions cut 5 bases from V and 0 bases from J, with 8 bases between. From germline, CDR1 is SNHLY and CDR2 FYNNEI. CDR3 coding DNA: TGTGCCAGCAGTCCGACGGATAGCAATCAGCCCCAGCATTTT. Its translation is CASSPTDSNQPQHF.

The chain links TRBV4-1 to TRBJ2-6, with 11 bases lining up with TRBD1. Germline loops: CDR1 MGHRA, CDR2 YSYEKL. V dropped 4 bases and J dropped 1; count of bases not matched to a gene: 9. This CDR3 contains 19 residues. The CDR3 DNA sequence: TGCGCCAGCAGCCCTCCCGTGGGACAGGGGGATTCTGGGGCCAACGTCCTGACTTTC. Translating gives CASSPPVGQGDSGANVLTF.

This rearrangement joins TRBV12-3 or TRBV12-4 to TRBJ2-7; D might be TRBD1 (6 bases). V was shortened by 4 bases and J by 2 bases, with 9 bases between the two germline ends. The CDR3 extends over 13 amino acids. The CDR3 DNA reads TGTGCCAGCAGTTCCCGGACAGCCTACGAGCAGTACTTC. Protein product: CASSSRTAYEQYF.

As for this clonotype: A junction boundary mismatches the germline segment, possibly from a read error. The CDR3 loop reads CSVTRGVAKNILYF. The CDR3 DNA is TGCAGCGTCACCCGCGGGGTAGCCAAAAACATTCTGTACTTC. The chain employs TRBV29-1 and TRBJ2-4, with D perhaps TRBD2 (6 bases). CDR3 length: 14 amino acids. Germline V gives CDR1 SQVTM, CDR2 ANQGSEA.

The rearrangement uses TRBV20-1 and TRBJ1-2; D remains unclear. Germline CDR1 and CDR2: DFQATT and SNEGSKA (reference sequence). The V end lost 3 bases, the J end lost 7 bases, and 18 bases lay between the germline ends. The CDR3 sequence is 14 residues long. CDR3 in amino acids: CSARPEGSLSGYTF. The DNA for the CDR3 is TGCAGTGCTAGGCCCGAGGGCAGCTTGAGTGGCTACACCTTC.

The gene calls are TRBV5-1 and TRBJ1-6; D may be TRBD1 (6 bases). V dropped 1 base and J dropped 5 bases, with 19 bases sitting between them. The CDR3 totals 18 residues. Germline V gene data show CDR1 as SGHRS and CDR2 as YFSETQ. Here the CDR3 reads CASSLWGGQPGDNSPLHF. The CDR3 DNA reads TGCGCCAGCAGCTTGTGGGGAGGACAGCCCGGGGATAATTCACCCCTCCACTTT.

A single count supports this clonotype. J is TRBJ2-1 and V is TRBV30, with D hard to call. V was trimmed by 2 bases and J by 0 bases, leaving 8 bases between them. Looked up from germline, CDR1 is GTSNPN and CDR2 is SVGIG (reference sequence). This CDR3 is built from 14 residues. CDR3 coding DNA: TGTGCCTGGAGTCCCCCGAGCTCCTACAATGAGCAGTTCTTC. It translates to CAWSPPSSYNEQFF. The whole variable domain, filled in from reference TRBV30 and TRBJ2-1, reads SQTIHQWPATLVQPVGSPLSLECTVEGTSNPNLYWYRQAAGRGLQLLFYSVGIGQISSEVPQNLSASRPQDRQFILSSKKLLLSDSGFYLCAWSPPSSYNEQFFGPGTRLTVL.

This rearrangement joins TRBV28 to TRBJ2-6; 7 positions agree with TRBD1. Germline V gene sequence: CDR1 MDHEN, CDR2 SYDVKM. This CDR3 is built from 17 residues. The V and J ends lost 1 base and 2 bases, in that order; junction bases with no gene match: 5. The CDR3 region is CASSLLTGFTGANVLTF. The CDR3 DNA reads as TGTGCCAGCAGTTTATTGACAGGGTTTACTGGGGCCAACGTCCTGACTTTC. Based on the CDR3 plus reference TRBV28 and TRBJ2-6, the full variable domain is DVKVTQSSRYLVKRTGEKVFLECVQDMDHENMFWYRQDPGLGLRLIYFSYDVKMKEKGDIPEGYSVSREKKERFSLILESASTNQTSMYLCASSLLTGFTGANVLTFGAGSRLTVL.

A single count supports this clonotype. The rearrangement links TRBV5-1 to TRBJ1-1; tentative D call: TRBD1 (6 bases). Per germline, CDR1 SGHRS and CDR2 YFSETQ. The CDR3 has 12 residues. Trimming left V 4 bases short and J 6 bases short, with 10 bases between. The CDR3 region is CASSRTGSEAFF. CDR3 nucleotide sequence: TGCGCCAGCAGCCGTACAGGGTCTGAAGCTTTCTTT.

The chain has TRBV25-1 and TRBJ1-5; possible D gene TRBD1, 5 bases. The ends were cut back, 2 bases at V and 2 bases at J, with 13 bases in the middle. CDR3 size: 16 residues. CDR1 MGHDK and CDR2 SYGVNS come from the germline V gene. CDR3 in amino acids: CASSEIGADGNQPQHF. CDR3 coding DNA: TGTGCCAGCAGTGAAATAGGGGCGGACGGCAATCAGCCCCAGCATTTT. Full variable domain (remainder filled in from reference TRBV25-1 and TRBJ1-5): EADIYQTPRYLVIGTGKKITLECSQTMGHDKMYWYQQDPGMELHLIHYSYGVNSTEKGDLSSESTVSRIRTEHFPLTLESARPSHTSQYLCASSEIGADGNQPQHFGDGTRLSIL.

The chain employs TRBV27 and TRBJ1-1; D remains ambiguous. The CDR3 is 13 residues long. V lost 6 bases to trimming and J lost 2 bases, with 10 bases between them. Germline V gene lookup returns CDR1 MNHEY and CDR2 SMNVEV (reference sequence). CDR3 amino acids: CASRTPHNTEAFF. The CDR3 DNA reads as TGTGCCAGCAGGACCCCCCATAACACTGAAGCTTTCTTT.